This TCR beta chain was documented in a study of blood T cell repertoires in COVID-19 (dated by TCRdb to 2019 to 2021). A note on the overall study: The collaborator samples originated in the United States, Italy and Spain and spanned the acute and convalescent phases of COVID-19. A freely available public database, intended as a resource for researchers studying the immune response to SARS-CoV-2, is where the repertoires were released. Samples came from the ongoing ImmuneRACE study (first 160 participants) plus 1,254 subjects from 6 global collaborators. Deeply sampled blood TCRbeta repertoires from subjects exposed to, actively infected with, or recovered from COVID-19 were included in the dataset. Where HLA class I and class II types were available, the types were taken from metadata supplied by the sample provider, not from assay-based typing. A de-identified subject ID, COVID-19 status, age in years and sex were almost always included in the sample metadata. The prospective study material was composed of cDNA or gDNA derived from T cells, B-cell-depleted T cells, or PBMCs. Overall study outcomes, separate from this receptor: How much clinical and demographic metadata was included differed by source and by participant, and the metadata was provided uncurated.

Collaborating institutions collected whole blood in K2EDTA tubes following their own protocols. For TCRbeta analysis, collaborator samples were shipped as frozen whole blood, as isolated PBMCs, or as DNA extracted from either sample type. In this sample, this clone turned up a few times. The target of this receptor is not known. No per-base quality is available; no much larger clone lies one base away. TCRbeta CDR3 regions were amplified from genomic DNA using the immunoSEQ Assay, a bias-controlled multiplex PCR. The study's processing was this. The number of nucleated cells in each sample was estimated from the amplification of reference gene primers within the assay. To quantify the absolute abundance of each unique TCRbeta CDR3 rearrangement, sequence reads were collapsed and filtered. Productive Simpson clonality was computed per sample as the square root of Simpson's diversity index over productive rearrangements. TCRdb took this table from immuneACCESS and kept in-frame rearrangements with V and J called. Such tables lack part of the clones; where checked against another copy, unresolved V genes explain under half of the gap, and the rest is unexplained. D and trimming were read from the DNA, whereas the V and J calls and clone size are those reported in that table. The sample profile shows about 190,000 clones; about four fifths of them were found once. The ten largest clones take up approximately 5.1% of the sample.

The CDR3, cysteine through phenylalanine, is 15 amino acids long. Just the 45-base CDR3 DNA is kept, in frame starting at base 1. Trimmed from V: 4 bases; trimmed from J: 3 bases; junction bases lacking a gene match: 8. CDR1 and CDR2, per the germline V gene, are SGHRS and YFSETQ. The chain uses TRBV5-1 and TRBJ1-2; TRBD1 aligns with 8 central bases. The sequence was collected from a woman in her sixties or seventies with active or convalescent COVID-19. Sequenced input: peripheral blood. The DNA sequence reads TGCGCCAGCAGCCCGCGACCAGGGGGCGACTATGGCTACACCTTC. This is translated as CASSPRPGGDYGYTF.